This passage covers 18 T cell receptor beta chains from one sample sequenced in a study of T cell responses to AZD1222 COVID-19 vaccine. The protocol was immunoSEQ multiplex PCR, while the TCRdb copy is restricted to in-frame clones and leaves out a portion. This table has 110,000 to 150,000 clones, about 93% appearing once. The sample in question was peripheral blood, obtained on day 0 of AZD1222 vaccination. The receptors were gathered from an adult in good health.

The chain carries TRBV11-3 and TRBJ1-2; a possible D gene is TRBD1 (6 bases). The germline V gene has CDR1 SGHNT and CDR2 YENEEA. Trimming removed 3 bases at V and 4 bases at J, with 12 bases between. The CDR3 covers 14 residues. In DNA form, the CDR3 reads TGTGCCAGCAGCTTGGGGGCCAGAACCTATGGCTACACCTTC. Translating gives CASSLGARTYGYTF.

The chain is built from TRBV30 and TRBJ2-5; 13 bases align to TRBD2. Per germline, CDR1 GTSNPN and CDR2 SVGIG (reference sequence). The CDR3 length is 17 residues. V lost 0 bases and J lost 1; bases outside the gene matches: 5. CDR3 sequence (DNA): TGTGCCTGGAGTGTGATGAGGACTAGCGGGGGCCAAGAGACCCAGTACTTC. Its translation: CAWSVMRTSGGQETQYF.

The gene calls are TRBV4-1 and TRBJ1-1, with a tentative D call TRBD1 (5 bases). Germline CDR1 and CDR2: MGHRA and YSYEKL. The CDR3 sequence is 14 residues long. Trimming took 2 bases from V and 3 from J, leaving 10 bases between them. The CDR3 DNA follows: TGCGCCAGCAGCCAAACTAAGGGGCACACTGAAGCTTTCTTT. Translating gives CASSQTKGHTEAFF.

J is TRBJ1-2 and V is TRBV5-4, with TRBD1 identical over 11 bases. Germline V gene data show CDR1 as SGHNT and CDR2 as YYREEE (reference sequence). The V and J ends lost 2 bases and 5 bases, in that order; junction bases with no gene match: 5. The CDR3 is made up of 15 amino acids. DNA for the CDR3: TGTGCCAGCAGCTTAATCGGGGACAGGGGGTATGGCTACACCTTC. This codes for CASSLIGDRGYGYTF.

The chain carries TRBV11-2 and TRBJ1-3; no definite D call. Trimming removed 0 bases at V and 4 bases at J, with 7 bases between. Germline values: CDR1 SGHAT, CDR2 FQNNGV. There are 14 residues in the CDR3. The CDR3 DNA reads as TGTGCCAGCAGCTTAGATTTAGGGGGAAACACCATATATTTT. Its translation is CASSLDLGGNTIYF. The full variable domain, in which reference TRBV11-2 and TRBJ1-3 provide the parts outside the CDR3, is EAGVAQSPRYKIIEKRQSVAFWCNPISGHATLYWYQQILGQGPKLLIQFQNNGVVDDSQLPKDRFSAERLKGVDSTLKIQPAKLEDSAVYLCASSLDLGGNTIYFGEGSWLTVV.

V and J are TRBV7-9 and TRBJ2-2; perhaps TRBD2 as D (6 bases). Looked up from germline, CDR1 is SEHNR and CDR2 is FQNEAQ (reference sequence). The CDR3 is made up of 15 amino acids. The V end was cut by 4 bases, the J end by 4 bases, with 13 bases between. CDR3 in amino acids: CASSSGGVGTGELFF. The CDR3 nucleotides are TGTGCCAGCAGCTCCGGAGGGGTGGGCACCGGGGAGCTGTTTTTT.

CDR3 region: CSARENYGYTF. The CDR3 region has the DNA TGCAGTGCTAGAGAAAACTATGGCTACACCTTC. This sequence joins TRBV20-1 and TRBJ1-2; D gene uncertain. This CDR3 contains 11 residues. Per the germline V gene, CDR1 is DFQATT and CDR2 is SNEGSKA (reference sequence). The V end was cut by 0 bases, the J end by 2 bases, with 1 base between.

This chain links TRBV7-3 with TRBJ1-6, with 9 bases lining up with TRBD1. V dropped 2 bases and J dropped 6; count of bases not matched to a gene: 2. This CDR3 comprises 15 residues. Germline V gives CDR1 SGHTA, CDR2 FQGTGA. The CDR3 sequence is CASSLVGQGNSPLHF. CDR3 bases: TGTGCCAGCAGCTTAGTGGGACAGGGTAATTCACCCCTCCACTTT.

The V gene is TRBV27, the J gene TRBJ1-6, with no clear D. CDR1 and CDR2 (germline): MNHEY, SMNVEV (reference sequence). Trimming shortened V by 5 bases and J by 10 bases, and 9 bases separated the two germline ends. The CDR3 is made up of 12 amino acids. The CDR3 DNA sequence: TGTGCCAGCAGTGCCCCAAACTCACCCCTCCACTTT. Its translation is CASSAPNSPLHF.

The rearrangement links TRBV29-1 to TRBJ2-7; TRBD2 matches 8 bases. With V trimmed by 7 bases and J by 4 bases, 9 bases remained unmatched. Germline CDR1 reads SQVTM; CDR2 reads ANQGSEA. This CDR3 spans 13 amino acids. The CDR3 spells CSGAGGQRYEQYF. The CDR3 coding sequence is TGCAGCGGGGCGGGGGGTCAACGTTACGAGCAGTACTTC.

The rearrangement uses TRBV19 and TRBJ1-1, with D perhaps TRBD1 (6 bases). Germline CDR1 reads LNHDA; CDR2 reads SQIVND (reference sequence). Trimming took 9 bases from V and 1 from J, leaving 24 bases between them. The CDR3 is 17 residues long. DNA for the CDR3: TGTGCCAGCCAGGACCCAGGGGTGAGGGAGGCGAACACTGAAGCTTTCTTT. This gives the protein CASQDPGVREANTEAFF.

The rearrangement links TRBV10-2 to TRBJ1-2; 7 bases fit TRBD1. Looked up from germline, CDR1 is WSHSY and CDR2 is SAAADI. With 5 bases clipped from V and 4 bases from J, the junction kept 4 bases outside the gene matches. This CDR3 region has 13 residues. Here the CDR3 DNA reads TGCGCCAGCAGTCCCGGGACAGTCTATGGCTACACCTTC. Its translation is CASSPGTVYGYTF.

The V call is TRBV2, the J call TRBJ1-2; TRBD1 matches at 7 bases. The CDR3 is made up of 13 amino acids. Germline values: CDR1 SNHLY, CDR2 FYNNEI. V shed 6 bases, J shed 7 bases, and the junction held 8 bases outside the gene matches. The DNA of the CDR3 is TGTGCCAGCAGGGAACAGGGGTTCAGTGGCTACACCTTC. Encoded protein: CASREQGFSGYTF.

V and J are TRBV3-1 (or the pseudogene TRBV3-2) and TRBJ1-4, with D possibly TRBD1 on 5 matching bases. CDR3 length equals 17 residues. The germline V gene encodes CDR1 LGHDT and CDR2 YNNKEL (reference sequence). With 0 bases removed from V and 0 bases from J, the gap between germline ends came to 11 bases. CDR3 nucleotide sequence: TGTGCCAGCAGCCAAGACTGGGACCTCGCAACTAATGAAAAACTGTTTTTT. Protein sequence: CASSQDWDLATNEKLFF.

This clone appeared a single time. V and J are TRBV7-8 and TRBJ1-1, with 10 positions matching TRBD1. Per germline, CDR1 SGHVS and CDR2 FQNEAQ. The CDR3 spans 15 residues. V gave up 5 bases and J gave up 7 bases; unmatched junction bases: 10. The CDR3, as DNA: TGTGCCAGCAGCCCCCGGACAGGGGGGTGGTATGAAGCTTTCTTT. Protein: CASSPRTGGWYEAFF.

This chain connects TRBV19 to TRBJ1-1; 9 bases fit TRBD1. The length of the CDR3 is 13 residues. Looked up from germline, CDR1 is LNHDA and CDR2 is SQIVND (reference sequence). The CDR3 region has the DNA TGTGCGGGGACAGGGCCGATGAACACTGAAGCTTTCTTT. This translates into CAGTGPMNTEAFF.

The CDR3 sequence is CASTHGGSEKLFF. The DNA of the CDR3 is TGTGCCAGTACCCATGGGGGTTCTGAAAAACTGTTTTTT. V and J are TRBV19 and TRBJ1-4, with D possibly matching TRBD1 (5 bases). Germline CDR1 and CDR2: LNHDA and SQIVND (reference sequence). The CDR3 has 13 amino acids. V dropped 7 bases and J dropped 7 bases, with 13 bases sitting between them.

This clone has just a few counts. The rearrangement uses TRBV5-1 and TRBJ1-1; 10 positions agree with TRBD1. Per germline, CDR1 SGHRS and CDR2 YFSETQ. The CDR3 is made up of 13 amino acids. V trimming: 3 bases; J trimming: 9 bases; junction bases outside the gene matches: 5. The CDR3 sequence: CASSSGTGAKAFF. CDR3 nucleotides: TGCGCCAGCAGCTCCGGGACAGGGGCCAAAGCTTTCTTT.